The sequence of this T cell receptor beta chain was determined in a study of T-cell reconstitution after alpha-beta-depleted transplantation in children. Construction of the TCRbeta library involved unique molecular identifiers. TCRdb re-analysed the PCR reads in MiXCR, keeping a single row per CDR3 protein. The sample includes approximately 420,000 distinct CDR3 sequences, roughly 10% of them seen just once. This clonotype was detected only a few times. This CDR3 contains 14 residues. Trimming took 7 bases from V and 1 from J, leaving 13 bases between them. Germline CDR1 is SNHLY and CDR2 is FYNNEI. This chain links TRBV2 with TRBJ2-5; D is perhaps TRBD2 (5 bases). This TCR was sampled from a human donor who donated a stem cell graft to a child with acute myeloid leukemia. The material was PBMCs from the stem cell graft donor, obtained from the stem cell graft. CDR3 amino acids: CASNLAGIQETQYF. The CDR3 DNA follows: TGTGCCAGCAATTTGGCCGGGATCCAAGAGACCCAGTACTTC. The full variable domain, its missing parts supplied by reference TRBV2 and TRBJ2-5, is EPEVTQTPSHQVTQMGQEVILRCVPISNHLYFYWYRQILGQKVEFLVSFYNNEISEKSEIFDDQFSVERPDGSNFTLKIRSTKLEDSAMYFCASNLAGIQETQYFGPGTRLLVL.